These 10 T cell receptor beta chains originate from one sample sequenced in a study of blood T cells in healthy people across ages. Primers used in a second PCR of about 6 to 12 cycles were a sample-barcoded 5' primer and a J-beta primer mix. Using its own MiXCR run on the 5' RACE reads, TCRdb lists one record per CDR3 protein. The table shows roughly 830,000 distinct CDR3 sequences, with approximately 65% occurring only once. Sample: blood. The receptors were sampled from a man aged 25 to 40 in good health.

V is TRBV29-1 and J is TRBJ2-7; D not resolved. This CDR3 spans 12 amino acids. Germline V gene lookup returns CDR1 SQVTM and CDR2 ANQGSEA. V shed 4 bases and J shed 2 bases, with 9 bases lying between them. The CDR3, as DNA: TGCAGCGTTGGGAACGGAGCCTACGAGCAGTACTTC. It encodes CSVGNGAYEQYF.

This clonotype turned up a few times. V and J are TRBV27 and TRBJ2-7; D is ambiguous. Germline loops: CDR1 MNHEY, CDR2 SMNVEV (reference sequence). This CDR3 has 14 amino acids. Trimming cost V 5 bases and J 3 bases, with 14 bases left between them. This chain's CDR3 is CASSLKWVGYEQYF. DNA of the CDR3: TGTGCCAGCAGTCTGAAGTGGGTCGGCTACGAGCAGTACTTC.

The rearrangement uses TRBV29-1 and TRBJ2-1; no clear D gene. The CDR3 contains 12 residues. Trimming removed 2 bases at V and 7 bases at J, with 9 bases between. From germline, CDR1 is SQVTM and CDR2 ANQGSEA. The CDR3 DNA follows: TGCAGCGTTGAAAAGGGTCCGAATGAGCAGTTCTTC. Residues: CSVEKGPNEQFF.

The V and J genes are TRBV5-6 and TRBJ2-5; D possibly corresponds to TRBD2 (6 bases). CDR3 length equals 13 residues. Per germline, CDR1 SGHDT and CDR2 YYEEEE. The germline V and J ends were trimmed by 5 bases and 11 bases, with 19 bases remaining between them. CDR3 protein: CASRSTSLNEQYF. CDR3 in DNA: TGTGCCAGCAGATCTACTAGCCTCAATGAGCAGTACTTC.

This clonotype was detected a few times. The gene calls are TRBV3-1 and TRBJ2-1; no firm D call. Trimming cost V 7 bases and J 8 bases, with 9 bases left between them. From germline, CDR1 is LGHDT and CDR2 YNNKEL (reference sequence). CDR3 length: 11 amino acids. CDR3 nucleotide sequence: TGTGCCAGCACCTCTGGCCATGAGCAGTTCTTC. Protein sequence: CASTSGHEQFF.

In its sample, this clonotype was seen a few times. The chain uses TRBV29-1 and TRBJ2-3, with TRBD1 matching over 7 bases. This CDR3 is built from 14 residues. CDR1 is SQVTM and CDR2 is ANQGSEA in the germline V gene. J gave up 6 bases and V 5 bases, and 11 bases lay outside the gene matches. CDR3 sequence reads: CSVQYSTGRDTQYF. DNA of the CDR3: TGCAGCGTTCAATACTCGACAGGGCGGGATACGCAGTATTTT.

The genes are TRBV3-1 and TRBJ2-1, with TRBD2 identical over 16 bases. Per the germline V gene, CDR1 is LGHDT and CDR2 is YNNKEL (reference sequence). CDR3 length: 19 residues. Germline trimming cut 0 bases from V and 6 bases from J; bases unmatched to any gene: 8. The CDR3 bases are TGTGCCAGCAGCCAAGATAGGGGACTAGCGGGGGGGCAAGGCAATGAGCAGTTCTTC. Protein product: CASSQDRGLAGGQGNEQFF.

V and J are TRBV5-4 and TRBJ2-1; TRBD1 matches 9 bases. Per germline, CDR1 SGHNT and CDR2 YYREEE (reference sequence). This CDR3 region has 15 residues. V was pared by 4 bases and J by 5 bases, with 7 bases of the junction left unmatched. As DNA, the CDR3 is TGTGCCAGCAGCCCGACTGGGACAGGGAACAATGAGCAGTTCTTC. Translation gives CASSPTGTGNNEQFF.

The J gene is TRBJ2-7, the V gene TRBV28; D is ambiguous. In germline, CDR1 is MDHEN, CDR2 SYDVKM. Trimming pared 3 bases from V and 1 base from J, leaving 16 bases between. CDR3 size: 16 residues. CDR3 sequence reads: CASSFPSSFGSYEQYF. The CDR3 region has the DNA TGTGCCAGCAGTTTTCCCAGCTCTTTCGGGTCCTACGAGCAGTACTTC.

The rearrangement uses TRBV4-2 and TRBJ2-7; 11 bases align to TRBD2. The length of the CDR3 is 16 residues. Trimming removed 4 bases from V and 7 bases from J; junction bases left unmatched: 12. The V gene's germline CDR1 is LGHNA and CDR2 YNFKEQ. The CDR3 loop reads CASSPELAGGSNEQYF. The CDR3 DNA reads TGTGCCAGCAGCCCGGAGCTAGCGGGGGGTTCGAATGAGCAGTACTTC.